What follows are 18 T cell receptor beta chains derived from one specimen sequenced in a study of graft-versus-host responses after intestinal transplantation (dated by TCRdb to 2020 to 2023). Intraepithelial and lamina propria lymphocytes were isolated from graft specimens using dithiothreitol, EDTA incubations and collagenase D digestion. Libraries were made using the immunoSEQ multiplex PCR assay. TCRdb's version of the immuneACCESS table is confined to in-frame rearrangements and falls short of the full clone set. An unresolved V gene accounts for under half of the shortfall where checked; the remainder is of unknown origin. This sample comprises tens of thousands of clones, about 89% of them detected only once. The top ten clonotypes cover approximately 1.6% of the sample. Sequences were derived from ileum tissue, sampled less than 400 days after transplant. These receptors were collected from a human patient who received an intestinal transplant, so some T cells may come from the graft donor.

This chain uses TRBV27 with TRBJ1-6; 9 nucleotides agree with TRBD1. The J segment lost 9 bases and the V segment lost 5 bases, leaving 14 bases of the junction unmatched. CDR1 and CDR2 from the germline V gene are MNHEY and SMNVEV (reference sequence). The CDR3 length is 17 residues. The CDR3 region has the DNA TGTGCCAGCAGTCCTCCGTCCCAAGGGACAGGGAGTTCACCCCTCCACTTT. Protein product: CASSPPSQGTGSSPLHF.

This clone showed up just a few times. The genes are TRBV6-6 and TRBJ2-1; D not certain. The CDR3 runs 13 residues. Trimming removed 0 bases at V and 6 bases at J, with 6 bases between. The germline V gene has CDR1 MNHNY and CDR2 SVGAGI (reference sequence). In nucleotides, the CDR3 is TGTGCCAGCAGTTACTCAGACGGCAATGAGCAGTTCTTC. As protein: CASSYSDGNEQFF.

The rearrangement joins TRBV2 to TRBJ2-7; D is uncertain. CDR3 size: 14 residues. Trimming took 9 bases from V and 2 from J, leaving 17 bases between them. Germline-derived CDR1 and CDR2 are SNHLY and FYNNEI. CDR3 residues: CASTGRLFTYEQYF. The CDR3, as DNA: TGTGCCAGTACGGGTCGACTGTTCACCTACGAGCAGTACTTC.

The genes are TRBV18 and TRBJ1-1; D is unclear. V shed 4 bases and J shed 1 base, with 10 bases lying between them. CDR1 and CDR2 from the germline V gene are KGHSH and LQKENI. There are 14 residues in the CDR3. This chain's CDR3 is CASSRYSQNTEAFF. CDR3 coding DNA: TGTGCCAGCTCACGGTACAGCCAGAACACTGAAGCTTTCTTT.

The chain carries TRBV7-3 and TRBJ2-7; the D gene could be TRBD1 or TRBD2 (5 bases each). Germline-derived CDR1 and CDR2 are SGHTA and FQGTGA. Trimming took off 0 bases at V and 5 bases at J, with 11 bases between the two ends. This CDR3 has 14 residues. The CDR3 protein is CASSLTGGTHEQYF. The CDR3 region has the DNA TGTGCCAGCAGCTTAACGGGTGGGACCCACGAGCAGTACTTC. The full variable domain, its missing parts supplied by reference TRBV7-3 and TRBJ2-7, is GAGVSQTPSNKVTEKGKYVELRCDPISGHTALYWYRQSLGQGPEFLIYFQGTGAADDSGLPNDRFFAVRPEGSVSTLKIQRTERGDSAVYLCASSLTGGTHEQYFGPGTRLTVT.

This chain links TRBV30 with TRBJ2-7, with D possibly being TRBD2 (5 bases). Trimming removed 2 bases from V and 5 bases from J, with 13 bases in between. CDR1 and CDR2 from the germline V gene are GTSNPN and SVGIG (reference sequence). The length of the CDR3 is 13 residues. The CDR3 DNA sequence: TGTGCCTGGAGTAGCGGAGTCCTGAACGAGCAGTACTTC. Translated: CAWSSGVLNEQYF. Full variable domain (remainder filled in from reference TRBV30 and TRBJ2-7): SQTIHQWPATLVQPVGSPLSLECTVEGTSNPNLYWYRQAAGRGLQLLFYSVGIGQISSEVPQNLSASRPQDRQFILSSKKLLLSDSGFYLCAWSSGVLNEQYFGPGTRLTVT.

The rearrangement links TRBV7-6 to TRBJ1-1; D might be TRBD1 (6 bases). Germline loops: CDR1 SGHVS, CDR2 FNYEAQ. Trimming pared 9 bases from V and 3 bases from J, leaving 17 bases between. The CDR3 loop spans 14 amino acids. Written as DNA, the CDR3 is TGTGCCAGTTCCCCCGGGGGGGCTGACACTGAAGCTTTCTTT. This gives the protein CASSPGGADTEAFF.

This sequence joins TRBV9 and TRBJ1-6; unclear D gene. CDR1 is SGDLS and CDR2 is YYNGEE in the germline V gene. Trimming shortened V by 3 bases and J by 10 bases, and 17 bases separated the two germline ends. This CDR3 is built from 15 residues. The DNA for the CDR3 is TGTGCCAGCAGCGCCGACCCGAGTGAGAGCTCACCCCTCCACTTT. Its protein is CASSADPSESSPLHF. Full variable domain (remainder filled in from reference TRBV9 and TRBJ1-6): DSGVTQTPKHLITATGQRVTLRCSPRSGDLSVYWYQQSLDQGLQFLIQYYNGEERAKGNILERFSAQQFPDLHSELNLSSLELGDSALYFCASSADPSESSPLHFGNGTRLTVT.

This chain connects TRBV2 to TRBJ2-7; D remains ambiguous. Between the trimmed V and J ends, which lost 8 bases and 6 bases, there was a span of 14 bases. CDR1 SNHLY and CDR2 FYNNEI come from the germline V gene. This CDR3 has 12 amino acids. CDR3 sequence: CASAQTASEQYF. The CDR3 DNA sequence: TGTGCCAGCGCCCAAACAGCTTCCGAGCAGTACTTC.

This clone was seen once. This chain links TRBV28 with TRBJ2-1; 8 bases match TRBD1. The germline V gene has CDR1 MDHEN and CDR2 SYDVKM. The CDR3 covers 15 residues. The V and J ends lost 5 bases and 7 bases, in that order; junction bases with no gene match: 10. The CDR3 reads CASSLETGVVNEQFF. For the CDR3, the DNA is TGTGCCAGCAGTCTAGAGACAGGGGTTGTAAATGAGCAGTTCTTC.

The chain has TRBV7-9 and TRBJ1-5, with 7 bases that match TRBD1. V shed 4 bases and J 5 bases; nucleotides not matched to a gene: 2. The CDR3 length is 13 residues. Germline values: CDR1 SEHNR, CDR2 FQNEAQ (reference sequence). CDR3 bases: TGTGCCAGCAGCTACACAGGGGATCAGCCCCAGCATTTT. Protein sequence: CASSYTGDQPQHF.

This sequence joins TRBV27 and TRBJ1-5; weak D call: TRBD1 (5 bases). This CDR3 spans 15 amino acids. Germline assignment: CDR1 MNHEY and CDR2 SMNVEV (reference sequence). Trimming took 0 bases from V and 5 from J, leaving 11 bases between them. Here the CDR3 reads CASSLSPDSYQPQHF. CDR3 nucleotide sequence: TGTGCCAGCAGTTTATCTCCAGACAGCTATCAGCCCCAGCATTTT.

The CDR3 sequence: CASFPGGTGELFF. In nucleotides, the CDR3 is TGTGCCAGCTTCCCGGGGGGCACCGGGGAGCTGTTTTTT. The V and J genes are TRBV7-9 and TRBJ2-2, with 7 bases matching TRBD2. V was pared by 8 bases and J by 4 bases, with 4 bases of the junction left unmatched. The CDR3 sequence is 13 residues long. The germline CDR1 and CDR2 sequences are SEHNR and FQNEAQ (reference sequence).

The chain employs TRBV15 and TRBJ1-1; no reliable D call. There are 14 residues in the CDR3. V was pared by 1 base and J by 0 bases, with 6 bases between. From germline, CDR1 is LNHNV and CDR2 YYDKDF (reference sequence). The CDR3 sequence is CATSRARMNTEAFF. The CDR3 DNA sequence: TGTGCCACCAGCAGAGCCCGCATGAACACTGAAGCTTTCTTT.

The chain combines TRBV2 with TRBJ2-7, with TRBD1 as a possible D gene (6 bases). The CDR3 extends over 13 amino acids. Germline values: CDR1 SNHLY, CDR2 FYNNEI. With 6 bases removed from V and 3 bases from J, the gap between germline ends came to 12 bases. The CDR3 loop is CASRDRMGYEQYF. As DNA, the CDR3 is TGTGCCAGCAGGGACAGAATGGGCTACGAGCAGTACTTC.

This chain joins TRBV6-5 and TRBJ2-1; D remains ambiguous. V was cut by 2 bases and J by 7 bases, with 12 bases left in between. Germline V lookup: CDR1 MNHEY, CDR2 SVGAGI. The CDR3 is made up of 14 amino acids. The DNA of the CDR3 is TGTGCCAGCAGTTACACTCTTAGCATGAATGAGCAGTTCTTC. It codes for CASSYTLSMNEQFF.

The V and J genes are TRBV7-9 and TRBJ2-1; 7 bases map to TRBD1. The V and J ends lost 7 bases and 7 bases, in that order; junction bases with no gene match: 7. Germline CDR1 SEHNR, CDR2 FQNEAQ (reference sequence). The CDR3 is made up of 13 amino acids. The CDR3 sequence is CASIYRGGNEQFF. The CDR3 DNA follows: TGTGCCAGCATCTACAGGGGCGGAAATGAGCAGTTCTTC.

The V and J genes are TRBV28 and TRBJ1-1; TRBD1 is a possible D gene (6 bases). The V end was cut by 6 bases, the J end by 1 base, with 6 bases between. Germline values: CDR1 MDHEN, CDR2 SYDVKM. The CDR3 spans 12 residues. The CDR3 region has the DNA TGTGCCAGCAGGACAGGGAACACTGAAGCTTTCTTT. Translated: CASRTGNTEAFF.